These T cell receptor beta chains were read from a single sample in a study of CD8+ T cells in alopecia areata. Here immunoSEQ multiplex PCR was the method, and the copy in TCRdb shows in-frame clones only, minus some. This table has around 170,000 clones, 40% to 55% appearing once. The source material was CD8+ T cells sorted from blood, sampled at approximately week 51, from a patient treated with tofacitinib. These receptor sequences come from a human donor with alopecia areata. Both conserved end residues are part of each CDR3. The order of the fields is CDR3 protein, CDR3 DNA, V gene, D gene, J gene, clone size. D genes are given only for firm matches. Clone size is shown for a subset of rows, as once, few, many or a class of expanded clone.

CSVGTQANQPQHF	TGCAGCGTTGGGACTCAGGCCAATCAGCCCCAGCATTTT	TRBV29-1	-	TRBJ1-5	few
CASSIGGSATDTQYF	TGTGCCAGTAGTATAGGCGGCTCCGCCACAGATACGCAGTATTTT	TRBV19	-	TRBJ2-3	few
CAWSPGTDTEAFF	TGTGCCTGGAGTCCCGGGACAGACACTGAAGCTTTCTTT	TRBV30	TRBD1	TRBJ1-1	-
CASSIGGANYGYTF	TGTGCCAGCAGTATCGGGGGAGCTAACTATGGCTACACCTTC	TRBV27	-	TRBJ1-2	-
CAISERERTAQETQYF	TGTGCCATCAGTGAGAGGGAAAGGACAGCCCAAGAGACCCAGTACTTC	TRBV10-3	-	TRBJ2-5	-
CASSLSKGYGYTF	TGTGCCAGCAGTCTGTCGAAGGGCTATGGCTACACCTTC	TRBV27	-	TRBJ1-2	-
CASSQSESRAPAFF	TGCGCCAGCAGTCAATCAGAAAGCAGGGCACCCGCTTTCTTT	TRBV23-1	-	TRBJ1-1	-
CASSDSGGADTQYF	TGTGCCAGCAGTGACTCCGGGGGGGCCGATACGCAGTATTTT	TRBV6-4	TRBD2	TRBJ2-3	many
CASSYNRDREFF	TGCGCCAGCAGCTACAACCGGGACAGGGAGTTCTTC	TRBV5-1	TRBD1	TRBJ2-1	few
CAWTGGQASSYNSPLHF	TGTGCCTGGACTGGGGGGCAGGCAAGCTCCTATAATTCACCCCTCCACTTT	TRBV30	-	TRBJ1-6	-
CAISESAAGSPLHF	TGTGCCATCAGTGAGTCGGCGGCGGGTTCACCCCTCCACTTT	TRBV10-3	-	TRBJ1-6	few
CASSQDIMADHLFF	TGCGCCAGCAGCCAAGATATAATGGCGGACCATTTGTTCTTC	TRBV4-3	-	TRBJ2-1	-
CASSLGGLETQYF	TGTGCCAGCAGCTTAGGGGGGCTGGAGACCCAGTACTTC	TRBV11-2	-	TRBJ2-5	few
CASSQVANYGYTF	TGTGCCAGCAGCCAAGTAGCTAACTATGGCTACACCTTC	TRBV14	-	TRBJ1-2	-
CASSQVIRRDTEAFF	TGCGCCAGCAGCCAAGTCATCAGAAGGGACACTGAAGCTTTCTTT	TRBV4-3	-	TRBJ1-1	-
CASSLGDNDEQYF	TGCGCCAGCAGCTTGGGAGACAACGACGAGCAGTACTTC	TRBV5-1	-	TRBJ2-7	few
CASISAYNSPLHF	TGTGCCAGCATCAGCGCCTATAATTCACCCCTCCACTTT	TRBV2	-	TRBJ1-6	-
CASSLENSYNEQFF	TGTGCCAGCAGCTTGGAGAACTCCTACAATGAGCAGTTCTTC	TRBV5-6	-	TRBJ2-1	-
CASSILDGGAGQPQHF	TGTGCCAGTAGTATACTCGATGGGGGCGCGGGTCAGCCCCAGCATTTT	TRBV19	-	TRBJ1-5	few
CSVAGLLLYGYTF	TGCAGCGTTGCGGGACTGCTCCTCTATGGCTACACCTTC	TRBV29-1	-	TRBJ1-2	-
CASHGLVPLKASYEQYF	TGTGCCTCCCACGGACTAGTCCCTTTAAAGGCTTCCTACGAGCAGTACTTC	TRBV27	TRBD2	TRBJ2-7	-
CASSLEPGQGGEQYF	TGTGCCAGCAGCCTGGAGCCGGGACAGGGAGGAGAGCAGTACTTC	TRBV4-2	TRBD1	TRBJ2-7	once
CASSATGNTEAFF	TGTGCCAGCAGCGCGACAGGGAACACTGAAGCTTTCTTT	TRBV7-3	-	TRBJ1-1	-
CAWEPENNQPQHF	TGTGCCTGGGAGCCAGAAAATAATCAGCCCCAGCATTTT	TRBV30	-	TRBJ1-5	few
CASSLASFGRGQETQYF	TGTGCCAGCAGCTTAGCTTCTTTTGGCAGGGGTCAGGAGACCCAGTACTTC	TRBV7-4	-	TRBJ2-5	-
CATRGSGTNAYNEQFF	TGTGCCACCAGAGGGTCAGGGACGAATGCCTACAATGAGCAGTTCTTC	TRBV27	-	TRBJ2-1	few
CASSQDPANTGELFF	TGCGCCAGCAGCCAAGATCCTGCGAACACCGGGGAGCTGTTTTTT	TRBV4-1	-	TRBJ2-2	-
CASSESYAYEQYF	TGTGCCAGCTCGGAGAGTTACGCTTACGAGCAGTACTTC	TRBV2	-	TRBJ2-7	-
CASSLDGRNQPQHF	TGTGCCAGCAGCTTAGACGGCAGAAATCAGCCCCAGCATTTT	TRBV7-8	-	TRBJ1-5	-
CASSQNRGHEAFF	TGTGCCAGCAGCCAGAACAGGGGCCATGAAGCTTTCTTT	TRBV7-3	TRBD1	TRBJ1-1	-
CASSSTGELFF	TGTGCCAGCAGTTCTACCGGGGAGCTGTTTTTT	TRBV27	-	TRBJ2-2	few
CATYPTGTDYGYTF	TGTGCCACCTACCCGACCGGGACGGACTATGGCTACACCTTC	TRBV27	-	TRBJ1-2	-
CSAQESGESEAFF	TGCAGCGCCCAAGAGAGCGGGGAGTCTGAAGCTTTCTTT	TRBV29-1	-	TRBJ1-1	few
CASSQVWPDTQYF	TGCGCCAGCAGCCAAGTTTGGCCAGATACGCAGTATTTT	TRBV4-3	-	TRBJ2-3	-
CASTRTGSYNEQFF	TGTGCCAGCACTAGGACAGGGTCCTACAATGAGCAGTTCTTC	TRBV9	TRBD1	TRBJ2-1	few
CASSLLGYTEAFF	TGTGCCAGCAGCTTATTAGGTTACACTGAAGCTTTCTTT	TRBV7-3	-	TRBJ1-1	-